This TCR beta chain appears in the sequencing data of a study of Graves' ophthalmopathy and Graves' hyperthyroidism. As for the study in general: Peripheral blood was gathered at first diagnosis, ahead of any treatment whatsoever. Study findings and constraints: The authors also found most expanded thyroid clonotypes above 0.001 frequency in blood. Stable hyperthyroidism and ophthalmopathy were told apart by a 13-signature model, which achieved 85% to 90% sensitivity and around 77% specificity.

Investigators amplified TCR beta CDR3 regions from RNA transcripts. A first-round RT-PCR used HTBI primers, followed by a second-round multiplex PCR. Using its own MiXCR run on the multiplex PCR reads, TCRdb lists one record per CDR3 protein. The sample carries about 640,000 distinct CDR3 sequences, 35% to 50% recorded once. The CDR3 covers 16 residues. V lost 6 bases and J 4 bases, leaving 16 bases between the germline ends. From germline, CDR1 is MNHNS and CDR2 SASEGT. Turning to this clonotype: Its antigen is undetermined.

Fresh peripheral blood (around 9.7 ml) yielded the PBMCs. The chain carries TRBV6-1 and TRBJ2-6; D is unclear. The clonotype comes from an adult man with Graves' ophthalmopathy. Material for sequencing was peripheral blood. The CDR3: CASSLINEAGANVLTF. The DNA of the CDR3 is TGTGCCAGCAGCCTCATTAACGAGGCCGGGGCCAACGTCCTGACTTTC.